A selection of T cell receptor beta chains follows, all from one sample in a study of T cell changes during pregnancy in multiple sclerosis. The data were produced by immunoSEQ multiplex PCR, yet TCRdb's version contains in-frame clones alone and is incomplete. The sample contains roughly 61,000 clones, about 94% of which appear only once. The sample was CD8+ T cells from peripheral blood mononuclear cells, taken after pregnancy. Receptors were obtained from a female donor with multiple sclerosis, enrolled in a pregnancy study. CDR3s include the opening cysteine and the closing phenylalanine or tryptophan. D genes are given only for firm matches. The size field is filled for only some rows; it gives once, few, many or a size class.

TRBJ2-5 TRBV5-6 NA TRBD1 CASSPGTGVLMDQYF TGTGCCAGCAGCCCCGGGACAGGGGTCCTAATGGACCAGTACTTC
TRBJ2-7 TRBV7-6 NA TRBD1 CASSLESGGYSYEQYF TGTGCCAGCAGCTTAGAGTCAGGGGGTTACTCCTACGAGCAGTACTTC
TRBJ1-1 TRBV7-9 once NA CASSLGTDAEAFF TGTGCCAGCAGCTTAGGGACAGACGCTGAAGCTTTCTTT
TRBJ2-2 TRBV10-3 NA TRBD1 CATSRDRGRETGELFF TGTGCCACGTCCCGGGACAGGGGCAGGGAAACCGGGGAGCTGTTTTTT
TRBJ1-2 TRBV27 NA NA CASSSGNYGYTF TGTGCCAGCAGTAGCGGAAACTATGGCTACACCTTC
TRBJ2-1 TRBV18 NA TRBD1 CASSPPDRGLYNEQFF TGTGCCAGCTCACCACCGGACAGGGGGCTCTACAATGAGCAGTTCTTC
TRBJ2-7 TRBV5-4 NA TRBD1 CASSLGQGEFLYEQYF TGTGCCAGCAGCTTGGGACAGGGAGAGTTTCTCTACGAGCAGTACTTC
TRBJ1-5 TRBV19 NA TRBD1 CASSMTGQQPQHF TGTGCCAGTAGTATGACAGGGCAACAGCCCCAGCATTTT
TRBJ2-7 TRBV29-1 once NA CSVPGVGYEQYF TGCAGCGTTCCAGGCGTGGGTTACGAGCAGTACTTC
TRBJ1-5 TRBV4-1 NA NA CASSQEPGQTINQPQHF TGCGCCAGCAGCCAAGAACCCGGACAGACGATCAATCAGCCCCAGCATTTT
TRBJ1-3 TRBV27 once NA CASSSRGSGNTIYF TGTGCCAGCAGTTCAAGGGGGTCTGGAAACACCATATATTTT
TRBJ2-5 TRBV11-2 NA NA CASSALTGEGVGETQYF TGTGCCAGCAGCGCCTTGACAGGGGAGGGTGTGGGGGAGACCCAGTACTTC
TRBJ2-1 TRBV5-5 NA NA CASSHGTWGDSNEQFF TGTGCCAGCAGCCATGGGACTTGGGGGGATTCCAATGAGCAGTTCTTC
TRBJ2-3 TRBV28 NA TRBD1 CASSLWGTGADTQYF TGTGCCAGCAGTTTATGGGGGACAGGGGCAGATACGCAGTATTTT
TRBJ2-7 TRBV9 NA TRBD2 CASSLGGGREQYF TGTGCCAGCAGCCTCGGCGGGGGACGCGAGCAGTACTTC
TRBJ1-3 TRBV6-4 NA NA CASSRGNTIYF TGTGCCAGCAGCAGAGGAAACACCATATATTTT
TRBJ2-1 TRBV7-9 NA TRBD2 CASSPSLAGGYHEQFF TGTGCCAGCAGCCCATCCTTAGCGGGAGGGTATCATGAGCAGTTCTTC
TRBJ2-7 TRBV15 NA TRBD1 CATSFDRDDAYEQYF TGTGCCACCAGCTTCGACAGGGATGATGCCTACGAGCAGTACTTC
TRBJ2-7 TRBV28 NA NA CASSPRSRGYEQYF TGTGCCAGCAGTCCCCGGTCAAGGGGCTACGAGCAGTACTTC
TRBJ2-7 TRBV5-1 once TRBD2 CASSLVPGGDEQYF TGCGCCAGCAGCTTGGTGCCGGGGGGTGATGAGCAGTACTTC
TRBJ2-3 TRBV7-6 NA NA CASSSIRGDTQYF TGTGCCAGCAGCTCAATCCGGGGGGATACGCAGTATTTT
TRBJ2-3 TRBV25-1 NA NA CASSESGADTQYF TGTGCCAGCAGTGAATCAGGGGCAGATACGCAGTATTTT
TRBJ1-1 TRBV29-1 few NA CSVPHSSNTEAFF TGCAGCGTCCCCCACAGTTCGAACACTGAAGCTTTCTTT
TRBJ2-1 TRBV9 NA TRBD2 CASSARLAGPNNEQFF TGTGCCAGCAGCGCCCGACTAGCGGGACCTAACAATGAGCAGTTCTTC
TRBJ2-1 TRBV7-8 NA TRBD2 CASSLEGVNSGRPYNEQFF TGTGCCAGCAGCCTGGAAGGTGTCAATAGCGGGAGGCCCTACAATGAGCAGTTCTTC
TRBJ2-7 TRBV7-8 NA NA CASSSSWDGSDEQYF TGTGCCAGCAGCTCTAGCTGGGACGGGAGCGACGAGCAGTACTTC
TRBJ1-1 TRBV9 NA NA CASSVGRGEAFF TGTGCCAGCAGCGTAGGGCGAGGGGAAGCTTTCTTT
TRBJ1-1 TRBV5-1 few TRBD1 CASSSTGGRGNTEAFF TGCGCCAGCAGCTCCACAGGGGGACGGGGGAACACTGAAGCTTTCTTT
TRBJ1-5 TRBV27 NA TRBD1 CASSLHRGNQPQHF TGTGCCAGCAGTTTACACAGGGGGAATCAGCCCCAGCATTTT
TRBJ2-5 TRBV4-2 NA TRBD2 CASSQERDYVIQYF TGTGCCAGCAGCCAAGAACGGGACTACGTTATTCAGTACTTC
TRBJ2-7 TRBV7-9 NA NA CASRYGDSYEQYF TGTGCCAGCCGTTACGGGGACTCCTACGAGCAGTACTTC
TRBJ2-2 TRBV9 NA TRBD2 CASSPVAGGQNSGELFF TGTGCCAGCAGTCCCGTAGCGGGAGGGCAGAATTCCGGGGAGCTGTTTTTT
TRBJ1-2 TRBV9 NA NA CASSTGGNYGYTF TGTGCCAGCAGTACGGGGGGGAATTATGGCTACACCTTC
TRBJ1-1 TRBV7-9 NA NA CASSLPGVLEAFF TGTGCCAGCAGCTTACCAGGGGTCCTTGAAGCTTTCTTT
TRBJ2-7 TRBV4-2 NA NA CASSQDTYEQYF TGTGCCAGCAGCCAAGATACCTACGAGCAGTACTTC
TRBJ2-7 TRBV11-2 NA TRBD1 CASSLEGQGSREQYF TGTGCCAGCAGCTTAGAGGGACAGGGGTCCCGCGAGCAGTACTTC
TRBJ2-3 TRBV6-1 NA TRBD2 CASSESLAGGGSDTQYF TGTGCCAGCAGTGAATCCCTAGCGGGAGGTGGTTCCGATACGCAGTATTTT
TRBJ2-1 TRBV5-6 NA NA CASSSQGGSYNEQFF TGTGCCAGCAGCTCCCAGGGGGGTTCCTACAATGAGCAGTTCTTC
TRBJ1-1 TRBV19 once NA CASSIGGLLNTEAFF TGTGCCAGTAGTATAGGGGGCCTCTTGAACACTGAAGCTTTCTTT
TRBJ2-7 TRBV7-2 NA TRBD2 CASSGREGTSVYEQYF TGTGCCAGCAGCGGCAGGGAGGGGACTAGCGTCTACGAGCAGTACTTC
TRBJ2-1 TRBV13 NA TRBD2 CASSPGLAVHEQFF TGTGCCAGCAGCCCCGGACTAGCGGTCCATGAGCAGTTCTTC
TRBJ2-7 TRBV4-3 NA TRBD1 CASSQEGRGYEQYF TGCGCCAGCAGCCAAGAGGGCAGGGGGTACGAGCAGTACTTC
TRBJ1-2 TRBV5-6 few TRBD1 CASSFGPQGGGYTF TGTGCCAGCAGCTTTGGACCTCAGGGGGGCGGCTACACCTTC
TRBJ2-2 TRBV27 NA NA CASSSLRQNTGELFF TGTGCCAGCAGTTCCCTTCGACAGAACACCGGGGAGCTGTTTTTT
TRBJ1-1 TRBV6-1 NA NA CASNEATEAFF TGTGCCAGCAACGAGGCCACTGAAGCTTTCTTT
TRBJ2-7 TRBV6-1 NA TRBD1 CASSAGTGGYEQYF TGTGCCAGCAGTGCCGGGACAGGGGGCTACGAGCAGTACTTC
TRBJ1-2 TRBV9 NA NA CASSAAAFRLNYGYTF TGTGCCAGCAGCGCAGCGGCATTCAGGCTCAACTATGGCTACACCTTC
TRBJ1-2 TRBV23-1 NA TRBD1 CASSHPLSRDRAYGYTF TGCGCCAGCAGTCACCCTTTAAGCCGGGACAGGGCCTATGGCTACACCTTC